Presented here are 2 T cell receptor beta chains from one specimen sequenced in a study of cytomegalovirus exposure and HLA in healthy donors. The table came from immunoSEQ multiplex PCR; TCRdb's copy has only in-frame clones and leaves some out. The sample lists about 160,000 clones; roughly nine tenths were seen once. Input material: PBMCs. Receptors originate from a man in his late teens or twenties in good health and CMV-seropositive.

The chain has TRBV6-1 and TRBJ1-5; no reliable D call. Deletions cut 6 bases from V and 9 bases from J, with 18 bases between. There are 14 residues in the CDR3. Germline V gene sequence: CDR1 MNHNS, CDR2 SASEGT. CDR3 protein: CASREAGPVRPQHF. The CDR3 DNA is TGTGCCAGCAGGGAGGCGGGTCCCGTTCGGCCCCAGCATTTT.

The CDR3 DNA reads TGCGCCAGCAGCTCCGACAGGGGAGGTACCGGGGAGCTGTTTTTT. Its protein product is CASSSDRGGTGELFF. The chain links TRBV5-1 to TRBJ2-2; 8 nucleotides agree with TRBD1. V was clipped by 3 bases and J by 5 bases; unmatched bases: 6. Germline V gene sequence: CDR1 SGHRS, CDR2 YFSETQ. This CDR3 has 15 amino acids.